This T cell receptor beta chain was found in a study of blood T cell repertoires in COVID-19. As for the study in general: COVID-19 samples, acute and convalescent, were from the United States, Italy and Spain. Sources were T cells, B-cell-depleted T cells, or PBMCs; the material itself was cDNA or gDNA.

The germline gives CDR1 LGHNA, CDR2 YNFKEQ. Trimming cost V 2 bases and J 3 bases; bases outside gene matches: 13. The CDR3 totals 18 residues. In the original workflow: Counts of nucleated cells, estimated from reference gene primer amplification, were obtained. The table came from immunoSEQ multiplex PCR; TCRdb's copy has only in-frame clones and leaves some out. The DNA was the basis for D and trimming; V, J and clone size are from that table. This table holds 280,000 or so clones, under 90% found once. Source material: peripheral blood. This sequence originates from a woman between 45 and 60 years old who had recovered from COVID-19. The chain uses TRBV4-2 and TRBJ2-1, with 7 bases matching TRBD1. CDR3 protein: CASSQLGNGQAGYNEQFF. The CDR3 region has the DNA TGTGCCAGCAGCCAATTAGGAAACGGACAGGCTGGCTACAATGAGCAGTTCTTC.